This paragraph covers one T cell receptor beta chain sequence. Its antigen is still unknown. The data were obtained in a study of T cell responses to AZD1222 COVID-19 vaccine. Findings of the study overall: Spike regions recognized by vaccine-associated CD4 TCRs spanned the protein, led by 160-218 and 743-854. Seropositive AZD1222 recipients at baseline numbered only 5 or 6.

Assay: immunoSEQ multiplex PCR; the TCRdb copy retains only in-frame clones and omits some. The sample records under 70,000 clones, over 60% being singletons. Trimming shortened V by 0 bases and J by 5 bases, and 13 bases separated the two germline ends. In germline, CDR1 is SQVTM, CDR2 ANQGSEA. The CDR3 runs 14 residues. This sequence originates from an adult in good health. Sequenced material: peripheral blood, taken on day 0 of AZD1222 vaccination. V and J are TRBV29-1 and TRBJ1-2; D is perhaps TRBD1 (5 bases). CDR3 residues: CSVEDLLGEYGYTF. The CDR3, as DNA: TGCAGCGTTGAAGATCTTCTGGGGGAATATGGCTACACCTTC.